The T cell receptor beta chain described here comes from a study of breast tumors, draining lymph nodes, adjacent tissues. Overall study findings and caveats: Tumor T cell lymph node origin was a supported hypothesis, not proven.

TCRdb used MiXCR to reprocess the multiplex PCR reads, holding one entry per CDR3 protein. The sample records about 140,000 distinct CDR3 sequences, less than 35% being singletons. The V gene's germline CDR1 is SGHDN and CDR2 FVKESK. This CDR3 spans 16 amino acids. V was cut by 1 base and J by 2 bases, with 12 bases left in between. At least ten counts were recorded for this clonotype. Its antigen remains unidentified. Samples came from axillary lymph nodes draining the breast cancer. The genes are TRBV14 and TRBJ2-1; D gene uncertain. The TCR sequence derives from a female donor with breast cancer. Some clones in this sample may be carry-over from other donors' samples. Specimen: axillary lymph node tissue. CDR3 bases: TGTGCCAGCAGCCAAGGGGTGACTCTTCCCTACAATGAGCAGTTCTTC. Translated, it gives CASSQGVTLPYNEQFF. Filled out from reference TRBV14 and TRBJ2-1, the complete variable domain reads EAGVTQFPSHSVIEKGQTVTLRCDPISGHDNLYWYRRVMGKEIKFLLHFVKESKQDESGMPNNRFLAERTGGTYSTLKVQPAELEDSGVYFCASSQGVTLPYNEQFFGPGTRLTVL.